One and the same sample provided the 24 T cell receptor beta chains below, sequenced in a study of cytomegalovirus exposure and HLA in healthy donors. The PCR ran on 60 Vbeta and 13 Jbeta primers. Data came from immunoSEQ multiplex PCR; TCRdb stores just in-frame clones and leaves some out. The table records about 160,000 clones, about two thirds of them present only once. The sample consisted of PBMCs. These TCRs come from a woman aged 18-29 years in good health and CMV-seronegative.

The chain employs TRBV7-2 and TRBJ2-5; a possible D gene is TRBD2 (6 bases). CDR1 and CDR2 from the germline V gene are SGHTA and FQGNSA. CDR3 size: 13 residues. The ends were cut back, 7 bases at V and 5 bases at J, with 14 bases in the middle. This chain's CDR3 is CASKIGGRETQYF. As DNA, the CDR3 is TGTGCCAGCAAAATCGGGGGACGTGAGACCCAGTACTTC.

CDR3 in amino acids: CASSSAGLGSPLHF. As DNA, the CDR3 is TGTGCCAGCAGTTCCGCAGGGTTAGGTTCACCCCTCCACTTT. The rearrangement joins TRBV28 to TRBJ1-6; the D gene is possibly TRBD1 (5 bases). Per germline, CDR1 MDHEN and CDR2 SYDVKM. Deletions cut 4 bases from V and 9 bases from J, with 13 bases between. The CDR3 extends over 14 amino acids. The full variable domain, completed using reference TRBV28 and TRBJ1-6, is DVKVTQSSRYLVKRTGEKVFLECVQDMDHENMFWYRQDPGLGLRLIYFSYDVKMKEKGDIPEGYSVSREKKERFSLILESASTNQTSMYLCASSSAGLGSPLHFGNGTRLTVT.

V usage is TRBV7-2 and J usage is TRBJ1-4, with 7 bases lining up with TRBD1. Looked up from germline, CDR1 is SGHTA and CDR2 is FQGNSA. The CDR3 is 15 amino acids. J was trimmed by 7 bases and V by 3 bases; bases with no gene match: 8. In nucleotides, the CDR3 is TGTGCCAGCAGCTTCCCGACAGGGTCCAGTGAAAAACTGTTTTTT. Residues: CASSFPTGSSEKLFF.

Only a few counts were recorded for this clone. The V and J genes are TRBV5-1 and TRBJ2-7, with 11 bases that match TRBD1. The ends lost 3 bases at V and 0 bases at J; junction bases unmatched: 2. Germline lookup yields CDR1 SGHRS and CDR2 YFSETQ. The CDR3 spans 15 residues. CDR3 sequence: CASSWGTGGSYEQYF. For the CDR3, the DNA is TGCGCCAGCAGCTGGGGGACAGGGGGCTCCTACGAGCAGTACTTC. Filled out from reference TRBV5-1 and TRBJ2-7, the complete variable domain reads KAGVTQTPRYLIKTRGQQVTLSCSPISGHRSVSWYQQTPGQGLQFLFEYFSETQRNKGNFPGRFSGRQFSNSRSEMNVSTLELGDSALYLCASSWGTGGSYEQYFGPGTRLTVT.

On this clone itself: Germline and junction disagree at one end, which may indicate a read error. V and J are TRBV27 and TRBJ1-1; perhaps TRBD1 as D (6 bases). The germline gives CDR1 MNHEY, CDR2 SMNVEV (reference sequence). The CDR3 contains 11 residues. The CDR3 region has the DNA TGTGCCAGCAGTTCAGGGGCTGAAGCTTTTTTT. Protein: CASSSGAEAFF.

The chain couples TRBV5-6 to TRBJ2-7; possible D gene TRBD2, 6 bases. V was shortened by 1 base and J by 3 bases, with 20 bases between the two germline ends. Germline CDR1 reads SGHDT; CDR2 reads YYEEEE. The CDR3 runs 17 residues. In DNA, the CDR3 is TGTGCCAGCAGCTTGAGGAGGCCGCGGGGAAGATACTACGAGCAGTACTTC. This sequence encodes CASSLRRPRGRYYEQYF.

The chain combines TRBV7-3 with TRBJ1-6; the D gene is possibly TRBD1 (6 bases). Germline V lookup: CDR1 SGHTA, CDR2 FQGTGA. The CDR3 extends over 14 amino acids. The V end was cut by 4 bases, the J end by 7 bases, with 11 bases between. The DNA of the CDR3 is TGTGCCAGCAGCTCCGGACAGATAAATTCACCCCTCCACTTT. Encoded protein: CASSSGQINSPLHF.

The chain combines TRBV5-8 with TRBJ1-5; 7 bases match TRBD1. The germline CDR1 and CDR2 sequences are SGHTS and YDEGEE. This CDR3 has 15 residues. Trimming cost V 4 bases and J 0 bases; bases outside gene matches: 4. The chain's CDR3 is CASSLGDSSNQPQHF. As DNA, the CDR3 is TGTGCCAGCAGCCTCGGGGACAGTAGCAATCAGCCCCAGCATTTT.

The rearrangement joins TRBV10-1 to TRBJ1-1; 9 bases line up with TRBD1. The CDR3 loop spans 17 amino acids. V shed 4 bases, J shed 0 bases, and the junction held 9 bases outside the gene matches. CDR1 and CDR2 from the germline V gene are WNHNN and SYGVQD (reference sequence). The CDR3 sequence: CASSGGQGIDMNTEAFF. CDR3 coding DNA: TGCGCCAGCAGTGGGGGACAGGGTATCGACATGAACACTGAAGCTTTCTTT.

Concerning this clone itself: Because it lacks the conserved phenylalanine or tryptophan at the end, this CDR3 is likely a read error. The chain couples TRBV5-1 to TRBJ2-7, with 8 positions matching TRBD1. Germline CDR1 and CDR2: SGHRS and YFSETQ. The CDR3 loop spans 14 amino acids. J gave up 4 bases and V 3 bases, and 6 bases lay outside the gene matches. Here the CDR3 DNA reads TGCGCCAGCAGCTCCCCGGACAGGGCTTACGAGCAGTACCTC. Amino acids: CASSSPDRAYEQYL.

This clone appeared once. The chain uses TRBV7-2 and TRBJ1-1, with 8 bases fitting TRBD1. V dropped 1 base and J dropped 8; count of bases not matched to a gene: 3. The CDR3 runs 13 residues. Germline CDR1 SGHTA, CDR2 FQGNSA. In DNA form, the CDR3 reads TGTGCCAGCAGCTTAGGGGGGGACAGGGAAGCTTTCTTT. Translation: CASSLGGDREAFF.

J is TRBJ2-3 and V is TRBV7-2; TRBD2 agrees at 9 bases. Germline V CDR1 and CDR2: SGHTA, FQGNSA. V lost 3 bases and J lost 4; bases outside the gene matches: 2. The CDR3 has 14 amino acids. The CDR3: CASSFSGGPDTQYF. The CDR3 DNA is TGTGCCAGCAGCTTTAGCGGGGGTCCAGATACGCAGTATTTT.

The chain uses TRBV30 and TRBJ1-1, with D unclear. Trimming left V 3 bases short and J 0 bases short, with 8 bases between. This CDR3 is 13 amino acids long. Germline V lookup: CDR1 GTSNPN, CDR2 SVGIG (reference sequence). CDR3 loop: CAWRKTMNTEAFF. The CDR3 DNA sequence: TGTGCCTGGAGGAAAACAATGAACACTGAAGCTTTCTTT.

The genes are TRBV5-1 and TRBJ2-1; 8 nucleotides line up with TRBD1. The CDR3 is 13 residues long. Losses at the gene ends were 3 bases for V and 7 bases for J; bases not matched to a gene: 3. In germline, CDR1 is SGHRS, CDR2 YFSETQ. The CDR3 is CASSSDRGNEQFF. The CDR3 nucleotides read TGCGCCAGCAGCTCCGACAGGGGTAATGAGCAGTTCTTC.

The chain's CDR3 is CASSQDSTTTQYV. Here the CDR3 DNA reads TGTGCCAGCTCTCAAGACAGTACTACGACCCAGTACGTC. This chain uses TRBV18 with TRBJ2-7; D may be TRBD1 (5 bases). V lost 6 bases and J lost 10, with 19 bases in between. CDR3 length: 13 amino acids. Germline lookup yields CDR1 KGHSH and CDR2 LQKENI.

This clone appeared a single time. The chain combines TRBV6-1 with TRBJ2-1, with TRBD2 as a possible D gene (6 bases). The V end lost 5 bases, the J end lost 4 bases, and 12 bases lay between the germline ends. This CDR3 is 14 amino acids long. Looked up from germline, CDR1 is MNHNS and CDR2 is SASEGT. The CDR3 bases are TGTGCCAGCAGTTCGCGGGATGAGTACAATGAGCAGTTCTTC. Translating gives CASSSRDEYNEQFF.

The chain employs TRBV11-2 and TRBJ2-7, with 11 bases lining up with TRBD2. Trimming cost V 6 bases and J 7 bases; bases outside gene matches: 8. Per germline, CDR1 SGHAT and CDR2 FQNNGV. This CDR3 comprises 14 residues. The CDR3 DNA follows: TGTGCCAGCAGACGCGGGGCTAGCGGGGGGGAGCAGTACTTC. Translated, it gives CASRRGASGGEQYF.

This clone occurred a few times. The chain carries TRBV9 and TRBJ2-5; 12 nucleotides agree with TRBD2. Germline V gene data show CDR1 as SGDLS and CDR2 as YYNGEE. V lost 4 bases to trimming and J lost 6 bases; unmatched junction nucleotides: 4. CDR3 length equals 14 residues. In DNA form, the CDR3 reads TGTGCCAGCAGCATGACTAGCGGGAGCCAGACCCAGTACTTC. This sequence encodes CASSMTSGSQTQYF.

This chain connects TRBV5-8 to TRBJ2-1; 10 bases map to TRBD2. V was clipped by 0 bases and J by 3 bases; unmatched bases: 3. Germline CDR1 reads SGHTS; CDR2 reads YDEGEE. This CDR3 has 16 amino acids. The CDR3 here is CASSLASGRFYNEQFF. In DNA, the CDR3 is TGTGCCAGCAGCTTGGCTAGCGGGAGATTCTACAATGAGCAGTTCTTC.

This clone turned up a few times. The chain links TRBV9 to TRBJ1-5; a weak D match, TRBD1 (6 bases). Trimming took off 4 bases at V and 3 bases at J, with 11 bases between the two ends. Germline lookup yields CDR1 SGDLS and CDR2 YYNGEE. This CDR3 contains 14 residues. CDR3 nucleotides: TGTGCCAGCAGCCAGGGACAATTCAATCAGCCCCAGCATTTT. The encoded protein is CASSQGQFNQPQHF. The whole variable domain, filled in from reference TRBV9 and TRBJ1-5, reads DSGVTQTPKHLITATGQRVTLRCSPRSGDLSVYWYQQSLDQGLQFLIQYYNGEERAKGNILERFSAQQFPDLHSELNLSSLELGDSALYFCASSQGQFNQPQHFGDGTRLSIL.

This clone was detected once. The chain combines TRBV19 with TRBJ2-3; 12 nucleotides align to TRBD2. Germline values: CDR1 LNHDA, CDR2 SQIVND (reference sequence). J gave up 3 bases and V 1 base, and 5 bases lay outside the gene matches. The CDR3 covers 17 residues. CDR3: CASSIGGLAGRTDTQYF. For the CDR3, the DNA is TGTGCCAGTAGTATAGGAGGACTAGCGGGAAGGACAGATACGCAGTATTTT.

The chain recombines TRBV7-3 with TRBJ2-2; possibly TRBD2 for D (6 bases). CDR3 length equals 15 residues. Trimming took 6 bases from V and 8 from J, leaving 19 bases between them. Germline CDR1 SGHTA, CDR2 FQGTGA. The CDR3 loop reads CASRSLLARLGELFF. The DNA for the CDR3 is TGTGCCAGCAGGTCATTACTAGCCCGTTTGGGGGAGCTGTTTTTT.

The chain employs TRBV7-3 and TRBJ2-2, with 8 bases identical to TRBD1. Germline V gives CDR1 SGHTA, CDR2 FQGTGA. The V and J ends lost 2 bases and 1 base, in that order; junction bases with no gene match: 3. This CDR3 region has 16 residues. The CDR3 nucleotides read TGTGCCAGCAGCTTACAGGGGGCTAGGAACACCGGGGAGCTGTTTTTT. Its translation: CASSLQGARNTGELFF.

The chain is built from TRBV30 and TRBJ2-1, with a tentative D call TRBD2 (6 bases). Germline CDR1 and CDR2: GTSNPN and SVGIG (reference sequence). This CDR3 is 16 amino acids long. V lost 4 bases to trimming and J lost 4 bases, with 20 bases between them. The CDR3 loop is CAWTRGSGPVYNEQFF. Written as DNA, the CDR3 is TGTGCCTGGACCCGGGGCAGCGGGCCCGTTTACAATGAGCAGTTCTTC.